This is a list of T cell receptor beta chains from one sample in a study of spatial heterogeneity in lung cancer. TCRdb re-called the 5' RACE reads through MiXCR, storing one row per CDR3 protein. The sample contains 90,000 or so distinct CDR3 sequences, 7% to 9% of which appear only once. The sample here was PBMCs, taken at surgery. These receptor sequences come from a male donor with early-stage non-small cell lung cancer. CDR3s include the opening cysteine and the closing phenylalanine or tryptophan. Fields, in order: V gene, J gene, CDR3 protein.

TRBV28,TRBJ2-5,CASSTVQETQYF
TRBV29-1,TRBJ2-3,CSVGDWPRNTDTQYF
TRBV19,TRBJ2-1,CASSPGDRHYNEQFF
TRBV20-1,TRBJ1-1,CSARGTSNTEAFF
TRBV20-1,TRBJ1-2,CSAIPGGARVNGYTF
TRBV7-2,TRBJ2-3,CASSSQRWGPTDTQYF
TRBV3-2,TRBJ2-5,CASSPRLAGGPVETQYF
TRBV4-3,TRBJ1-2,CASSHEIQGHYGYTF
TRBV20-1,TRBJ1-3,CSARDPGGTGNTIYF
TRBV5-1,TRBJ2-3,CASSTRDRGRVDTQYF
TRBV24-1,TRBJ2-1,CATSQGWYNEQFF
TRBV15,TRBJ2-5,CATSTRGPGGTQYF
TRBV24-1,TRBJ1-5,CADGDAGAHQPQHF
TRBV10-1,TRBJ2-7,CASSEKGTSAYEQYF
TRBV9,TRBJ2-5,CASSATGGGETQYF
TRBV12-3/TRBV12-4,TRBJ2-3,CASSLLWWADTQYF
TRBV14,TRBJ1-2,CASSFQGTMGYTF
TRBV5-4,TRBJ2-3,CASSLGQGRTDTQYF
TRBV5-4,TRBJ2-7,CASGPPGTRYEQYF
TRBV3-1,TRBJ2-5,CASSQASGPQETQYF
TRBV11-1,TRBJ2-6,CASSFGSSGANVLTF
TRBV30,TRBJ1-1,CAWEIGGGTEAFF
TRBV10-2,TRBJ1-6,CASSSDRGRSPLHF
TRBV20-1,TRBJ1-5,CSALTIPDQPQHF
TRBV19,TRBJ1-5,CASSIRQVDNQPQHF
TRBV20-1,TRBJ2-3,CSALAGGPRDTQYF
TRBV7-2,TRBJ1-1,CASSSPSNTEAFF
TRBV10-3,TRBJ2-3,CAIAVRADTQYF
TRBV7-9,TRBJ2-7,CASSWTGESYEQYF
TRBV7-2,TRBJ2-7,CASSDQGDSSYEQYF
TRBV5-5,TRBJ1-5,CASSYQGTGNSNQPQHF
TRBV5-1,TRBJ2-1,CASSLALAGSYNEQFF
TRBV2,TRBJ2-2,CASSETFLGTGELFF
TRBV10-3,TRBJ1-1,CAISERGLTHGAFF
TRBV5-1,TRBJ2-1,CASSLGYSEQFF